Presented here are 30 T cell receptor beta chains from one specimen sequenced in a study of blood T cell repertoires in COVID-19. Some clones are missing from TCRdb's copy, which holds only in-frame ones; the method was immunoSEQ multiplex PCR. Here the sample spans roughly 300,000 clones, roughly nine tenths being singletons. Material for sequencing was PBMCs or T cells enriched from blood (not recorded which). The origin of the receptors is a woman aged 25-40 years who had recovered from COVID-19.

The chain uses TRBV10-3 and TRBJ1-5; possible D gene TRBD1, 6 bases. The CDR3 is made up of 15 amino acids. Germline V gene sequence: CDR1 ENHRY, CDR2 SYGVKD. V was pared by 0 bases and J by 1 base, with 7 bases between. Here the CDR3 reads CAISESQGSNQPQHF. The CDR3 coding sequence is TGTGCCATCAGTGAGTCACAGGGCAGCAATCAGCCCCAGCATTTT.

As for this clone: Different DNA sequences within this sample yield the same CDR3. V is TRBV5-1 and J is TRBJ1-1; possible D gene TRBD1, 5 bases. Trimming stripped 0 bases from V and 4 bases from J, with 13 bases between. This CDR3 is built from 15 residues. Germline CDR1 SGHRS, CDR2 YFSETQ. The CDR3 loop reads CASSLEGGGGTEAFF. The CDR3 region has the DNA TGCGCCAGCAGCTTGGAGGGTGGGGGAGGCACTGAAGCTTTCTTT.

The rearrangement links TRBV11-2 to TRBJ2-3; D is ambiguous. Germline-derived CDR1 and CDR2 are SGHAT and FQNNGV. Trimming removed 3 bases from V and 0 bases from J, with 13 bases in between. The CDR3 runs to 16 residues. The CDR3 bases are TGTGCCAGCAGCTTCGACTGGCGGAGTAGCACAGATACGCAGTATTTT. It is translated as CASSFDWRSSTDTQYF.

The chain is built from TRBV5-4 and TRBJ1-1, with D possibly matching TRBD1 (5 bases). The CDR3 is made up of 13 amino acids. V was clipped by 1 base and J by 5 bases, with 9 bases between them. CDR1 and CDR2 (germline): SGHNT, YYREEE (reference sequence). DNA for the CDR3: TGTGCCAGCAGCTTGTTTGGGGGGACTGAAGCTTTCTTT. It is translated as CASSLFGGTEAFF. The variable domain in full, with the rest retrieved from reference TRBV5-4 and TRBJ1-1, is ETGVTQSPTHLIKTRGQQVTLRCSSQSGHNTVSWYQQALGQGPQFIFQYYREEENGRGNFPPRFSGLQFPNYSSELNVNALELDDSALYLCASSLFGGTEAFFGQGTRLTVV.

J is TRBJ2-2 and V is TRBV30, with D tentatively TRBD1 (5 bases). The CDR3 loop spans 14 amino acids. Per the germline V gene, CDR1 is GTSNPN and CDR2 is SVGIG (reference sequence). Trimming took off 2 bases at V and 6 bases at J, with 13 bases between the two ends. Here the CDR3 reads CAWSRGAGPGELFF. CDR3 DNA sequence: TGTGCCTGGAGTAGGGGCGCAGGTCCCGGGGAGCTGTTTTTT. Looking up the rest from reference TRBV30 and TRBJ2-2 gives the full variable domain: SQTIHQWPATLVQPVGSPLSLECTVEGTSNPNLYWYRQAAGRGLQLLFYSVGIGQISSEVPQNLSASRPQDRQFILSSKKLLLSDSGFYLCAWSRGAGPGELFFGEGSRLTVL.

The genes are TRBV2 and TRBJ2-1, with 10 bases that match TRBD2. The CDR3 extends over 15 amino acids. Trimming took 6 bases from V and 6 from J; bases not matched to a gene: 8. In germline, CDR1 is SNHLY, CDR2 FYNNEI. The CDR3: CASSLQRGGPNEQFF. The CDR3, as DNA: TGTGCCAGCAGCTTGCAGCGGGGGGGCCCCAATGAGCAGTTCTTC. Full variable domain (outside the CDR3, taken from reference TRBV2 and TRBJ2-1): EPEVTQTPSHQVTQMGQEVILRCVPISNHLYFYWYRQILGQKVEFLVSFYNNEISEKSEIFDDQFSVERPDGSNFTLKIRSTKLEDSAMYFCASSLQRGGPNEQFFGPGTRLTVL.

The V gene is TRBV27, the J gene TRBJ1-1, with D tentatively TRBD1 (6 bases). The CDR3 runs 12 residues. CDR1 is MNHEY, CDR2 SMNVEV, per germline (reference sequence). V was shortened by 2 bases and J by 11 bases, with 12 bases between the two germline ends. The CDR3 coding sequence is TGTGCCAGCAGTTTAATAGGGGGATCGGCTTTCTTT. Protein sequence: CASSLIGGSAFF.

Written as DNA, the CDR3 is TGCGCCAGCAGCTTGGACGGACAGGGACTCTATGGCTACACCTTC. Translating it yields CASSLDGQGLYGYTF. The rearrangement links TRBV5-1 to TRBJ1-2; 8 bases line up with TRBD1. Germline V gene sequence: CDR1 SGHRS, CDR2 YFSETQ. The CDR3 consists of 15 residues. J gave up 4 bases and V 0 bases, and 5 bases lay outside the gene matches.

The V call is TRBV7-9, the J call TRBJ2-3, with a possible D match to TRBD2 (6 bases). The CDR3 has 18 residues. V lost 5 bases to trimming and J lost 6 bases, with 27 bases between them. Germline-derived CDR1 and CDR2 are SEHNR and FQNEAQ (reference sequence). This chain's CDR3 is CASSQTIQRLGGWDTQYF. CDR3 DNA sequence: TGTGCCAGCAGCCAGACCATTCAGAGACTTGGGGGGTGGGATACGCAGTATTTT.

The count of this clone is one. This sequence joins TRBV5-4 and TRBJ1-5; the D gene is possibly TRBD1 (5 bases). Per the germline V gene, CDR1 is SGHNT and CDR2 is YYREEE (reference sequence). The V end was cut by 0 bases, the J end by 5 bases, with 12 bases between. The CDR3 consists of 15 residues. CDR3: CASSLAGGADQPQHF. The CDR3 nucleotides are TGTGCCAGCAGCTTGGCGGGGGGTGCCGATCAGCCCCAGCATTTT. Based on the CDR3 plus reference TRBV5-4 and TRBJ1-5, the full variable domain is ETGVTQSPTHLIKTRGQQVTLRCSSQSGHNTVSWYQQALGQGPQFIFQYYREEENGRGNFPPRFSGLQFPNYSSELNVNALELDDSALYLCASSLAGGADQPQHFGDGTRLSIL.

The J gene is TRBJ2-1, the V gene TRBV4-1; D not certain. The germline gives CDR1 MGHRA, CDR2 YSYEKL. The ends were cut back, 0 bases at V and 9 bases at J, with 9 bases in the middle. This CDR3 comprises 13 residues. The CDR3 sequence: CASSQEDWSEQFF. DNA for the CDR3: TGCGCCAGCAGCCAAGAGGATTGGAGTGAGCAGTTCTTC.

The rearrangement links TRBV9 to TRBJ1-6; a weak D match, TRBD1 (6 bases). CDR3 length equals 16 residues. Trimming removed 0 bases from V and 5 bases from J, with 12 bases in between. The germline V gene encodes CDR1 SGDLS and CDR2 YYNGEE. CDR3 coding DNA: TGTGCCAGCAGCGTAGAACCAGGGACAAATAATTCACCCCTCCACTTT. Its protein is CASSVEPGTNNSPLHF.

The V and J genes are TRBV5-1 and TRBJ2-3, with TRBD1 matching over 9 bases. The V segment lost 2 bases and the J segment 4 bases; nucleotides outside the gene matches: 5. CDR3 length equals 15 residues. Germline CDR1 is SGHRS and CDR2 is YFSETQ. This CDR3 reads CASSFRDRESDTQYF. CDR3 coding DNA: TGCGCCAGCAGCTTCCGGGACAGGGAATCAGATACGCAGTATTTT.

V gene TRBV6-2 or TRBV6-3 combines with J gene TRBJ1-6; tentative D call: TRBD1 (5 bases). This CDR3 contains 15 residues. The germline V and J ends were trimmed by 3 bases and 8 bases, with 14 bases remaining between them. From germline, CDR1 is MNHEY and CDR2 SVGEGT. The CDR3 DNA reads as TGTGCCAGCAGTTATCTGGGCAGGGCTGATTCACCCCTCCACTTT. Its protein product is CASSYLGRADSPLHF.

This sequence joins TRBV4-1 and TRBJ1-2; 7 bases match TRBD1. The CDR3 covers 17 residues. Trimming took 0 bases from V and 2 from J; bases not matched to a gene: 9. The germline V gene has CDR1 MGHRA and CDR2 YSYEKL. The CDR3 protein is CASSQDEVRGLNYGYTF. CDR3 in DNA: TGCGCCAGCAGCCAAGACGAGGTGAGGGGGCTCAACTATGGCTACACCTTC.

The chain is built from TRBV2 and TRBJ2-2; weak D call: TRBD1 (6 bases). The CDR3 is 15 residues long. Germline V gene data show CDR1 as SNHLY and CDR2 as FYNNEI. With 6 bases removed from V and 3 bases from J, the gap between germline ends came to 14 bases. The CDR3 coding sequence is TGTGCCAGCAGGGAACAGGGATGGGACACCGGGGAGCTGTTTTTT. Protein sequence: CASREQGWDTGELFF.

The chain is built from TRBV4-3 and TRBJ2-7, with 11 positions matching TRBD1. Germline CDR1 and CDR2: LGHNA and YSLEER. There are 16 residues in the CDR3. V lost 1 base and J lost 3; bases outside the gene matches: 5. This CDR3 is CASSQGGTGGHYEQYF. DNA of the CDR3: TGCGCCAGCAGCCAAGGGGGGACAGGGGGACACTACGAGCAGTACTTC.

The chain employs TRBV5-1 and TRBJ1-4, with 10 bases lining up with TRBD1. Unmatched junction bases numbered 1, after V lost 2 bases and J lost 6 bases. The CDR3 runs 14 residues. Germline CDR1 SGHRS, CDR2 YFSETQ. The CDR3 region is CASSFGTGDEKLFF. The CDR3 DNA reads TGCGCCAGCAGCTTCGGGACAGGGGATGAAAAACTGTTTTTT.

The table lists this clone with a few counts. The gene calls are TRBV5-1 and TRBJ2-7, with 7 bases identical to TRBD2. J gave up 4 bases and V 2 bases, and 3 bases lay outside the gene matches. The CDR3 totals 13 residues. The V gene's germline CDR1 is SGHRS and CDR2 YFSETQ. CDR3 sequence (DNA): TGCGCCAGCAGCTTTGGCGGGGGTTACGAGCAGTACTTC. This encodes CASSFGGGYEQYF.

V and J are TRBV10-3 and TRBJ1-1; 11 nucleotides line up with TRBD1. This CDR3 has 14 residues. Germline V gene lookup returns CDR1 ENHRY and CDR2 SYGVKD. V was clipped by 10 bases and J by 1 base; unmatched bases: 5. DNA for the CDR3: TGTGCCACCCGGGACAGGGGGGCGAACACTGAAGCTTTCTTT. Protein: CATRDRGANTEAFF.

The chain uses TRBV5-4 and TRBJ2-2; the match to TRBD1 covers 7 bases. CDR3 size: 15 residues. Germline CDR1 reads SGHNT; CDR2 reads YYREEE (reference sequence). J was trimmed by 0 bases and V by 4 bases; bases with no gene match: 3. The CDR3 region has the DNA TGTGCCAGCAGCGCAGGGGGAACGAACACCGGGGAGCTGTTTTTT. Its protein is CASSAGGTNTGELFF.

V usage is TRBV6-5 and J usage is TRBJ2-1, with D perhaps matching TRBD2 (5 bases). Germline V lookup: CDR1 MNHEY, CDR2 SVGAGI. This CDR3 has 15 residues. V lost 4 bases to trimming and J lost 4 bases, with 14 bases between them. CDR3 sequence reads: CASSLSPRGYNEQFF. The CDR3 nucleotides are TGTGCCAGCAGTTTGTCACCCCGAGGGTACAATGAGCAGTTCTTC.

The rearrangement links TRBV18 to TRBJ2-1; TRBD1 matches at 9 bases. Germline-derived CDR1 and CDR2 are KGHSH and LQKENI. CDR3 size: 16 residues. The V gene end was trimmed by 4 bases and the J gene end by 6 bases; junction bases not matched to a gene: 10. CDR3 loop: CASSRGTGSLGNEQFF. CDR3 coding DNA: TGTGCCAGCTCACGAGGGACAGGGAGCTTGGGCAATGAGCAGTTCTTC.

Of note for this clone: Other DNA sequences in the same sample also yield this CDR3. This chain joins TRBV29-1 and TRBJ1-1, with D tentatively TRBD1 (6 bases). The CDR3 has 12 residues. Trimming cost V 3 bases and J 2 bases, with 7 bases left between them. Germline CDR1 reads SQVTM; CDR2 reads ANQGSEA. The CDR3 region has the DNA TGCAGCGTTGACAGGGGCAACACTGAAGCTTTCTTT. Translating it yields CSVDRGNTEAFF.

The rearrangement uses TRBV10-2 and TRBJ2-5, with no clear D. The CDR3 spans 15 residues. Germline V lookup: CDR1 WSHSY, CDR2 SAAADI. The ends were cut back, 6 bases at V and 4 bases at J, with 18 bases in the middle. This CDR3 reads CASRRLPSSRETQYF. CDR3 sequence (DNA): TGCGCCAGCAGGAGATTGCCCTCTTCCCGAGAGACCCAGTACTTC.

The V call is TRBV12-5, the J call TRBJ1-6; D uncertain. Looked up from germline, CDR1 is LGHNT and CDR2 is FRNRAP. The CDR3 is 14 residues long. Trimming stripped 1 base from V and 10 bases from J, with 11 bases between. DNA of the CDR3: TGTGCTAGTGGTTTGGCTGACGGCAGGTCACCCCTCCACTTT. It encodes CASGLADGRSPLHF.

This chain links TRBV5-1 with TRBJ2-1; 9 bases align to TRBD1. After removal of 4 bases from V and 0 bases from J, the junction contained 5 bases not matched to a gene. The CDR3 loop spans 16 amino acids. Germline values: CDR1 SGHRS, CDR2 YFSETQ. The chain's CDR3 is CASSQGTGSSYNEQFF. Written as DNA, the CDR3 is TGCGCCAGCAGCCAGGGGACAGGGAGCTCCTACAATGAGCAGTTCTTC.

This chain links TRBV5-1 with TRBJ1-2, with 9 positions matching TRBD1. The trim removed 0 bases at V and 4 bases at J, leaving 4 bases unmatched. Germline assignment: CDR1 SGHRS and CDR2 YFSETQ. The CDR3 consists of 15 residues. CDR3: CASSLETGGSYGYTF. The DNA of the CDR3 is TGCGCCAGCAGCTTGGAAACAGGGGGCTCCTATGGCTACACCTTC.

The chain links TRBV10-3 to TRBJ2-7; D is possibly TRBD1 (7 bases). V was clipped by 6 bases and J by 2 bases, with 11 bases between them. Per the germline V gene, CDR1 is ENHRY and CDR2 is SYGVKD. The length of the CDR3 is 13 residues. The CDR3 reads CAIREGQTYEQYF. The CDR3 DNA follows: TGTGCCATCAGGGAGGGACAGACCTACGAGCAGTACTTC.

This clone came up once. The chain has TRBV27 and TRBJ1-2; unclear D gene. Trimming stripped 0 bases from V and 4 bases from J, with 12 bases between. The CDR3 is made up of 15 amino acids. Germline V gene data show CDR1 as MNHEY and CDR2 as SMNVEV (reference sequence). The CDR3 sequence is CASSLSAGNFYGYTF. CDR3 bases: TGTGCCAGCAGTTTATCGGCGGGGAACTTCTATGGCTACACCTTC.